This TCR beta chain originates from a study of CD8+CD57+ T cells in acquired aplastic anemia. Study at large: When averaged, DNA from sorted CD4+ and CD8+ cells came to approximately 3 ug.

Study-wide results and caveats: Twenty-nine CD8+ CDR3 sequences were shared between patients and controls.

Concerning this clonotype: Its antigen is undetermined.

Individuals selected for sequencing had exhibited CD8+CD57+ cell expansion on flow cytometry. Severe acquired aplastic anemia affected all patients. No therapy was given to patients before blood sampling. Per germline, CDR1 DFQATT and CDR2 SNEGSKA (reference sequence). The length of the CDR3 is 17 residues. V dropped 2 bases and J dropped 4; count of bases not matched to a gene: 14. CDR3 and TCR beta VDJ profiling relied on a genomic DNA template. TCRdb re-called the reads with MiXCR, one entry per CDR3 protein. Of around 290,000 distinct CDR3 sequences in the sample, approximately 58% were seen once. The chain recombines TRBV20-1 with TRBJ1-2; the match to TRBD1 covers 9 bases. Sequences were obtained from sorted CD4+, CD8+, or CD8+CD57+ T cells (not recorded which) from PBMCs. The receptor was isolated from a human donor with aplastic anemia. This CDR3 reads CSARTTWWGQGGYGYTF. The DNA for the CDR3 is TGCAGTGCTAGAACCACGTGGTGGGGACAGGGCGGCTATGGCTACACCTTC.